The rows below give T cell receptor beta chains drawn from one sample of a study of a mutant IDH1 vaccine in newly diagnosed glioma. Data came from immunoSEQ multiplex PCR; TCRdb stores just in-frame clones and leaves some out. Of over 75,000 clones in the sample, roughly 90% were seen once. The sample was PBMCs, taken from a glioma patient treated with radiotherapy, temozolomide or both. All receptors derive from a woman in her fifties or sixties with glioma. CDR3s include the opening cysteine and the closing phenylalanine or tryptophan. Fields, in order: J gene, V gene, D gene, clone size, CDR3 DNA, CDR3 protein. D genes are given only for firm matches. The size of a clone is reported for some rows only, either as once, few or many, or as a class for expanded clones.

j_gene: TRBJ2-5; v_gene: TRBV28; d_gene: NA; abundance: NA; CDR3nt: TGTGCCAGCAGCCCCTGGTCAGTTGAGACCCAGTACTTC; CDR3aa: CASSPWSVETQYF
j_gene: TRBJ1-1; v_gene: TRBV7-9; d_gene: NA; abundance: NA; CDR3nt: TGTGCCAGCAGCTTAGAGGGGGGCACTGAAGCTTTCTTT; CDR3aa: CASSLEGGTEAFF
j_gene: TRBJ2-7; v_gene: TRBV2; d_gene: NA; abundance: once; CDR3nt: TGTGCCAGCAGTGAGTGGGCAGGGACCAACGAGCAGTACTTC; CDR3aa: CASSEWAGTNEQYF
j_gene: TRBJ2-3; v_gene: TRBV7-3; d_gene: NA; abundance: NA; CDR3nt: TGTGCCAGCAGCTCGGGGAGTTGGGCAGATACGCAGTATTTT; CDR3aa: CASSSGSWADTQYF
j_gene: TRBJ1-5; v_gene: TRBV19; d_gene: TRBD1; abundance: NA; CDR3nt: TGTGCCAGTAGTGGGGACAGGGCCTATAGCAATCAGCCCCAGCATTTT; CDR3aa: CASSGDRAYSNQPQHF
j_gene: TRBJ2-1; v_gene: TRBV7-3; d_gene: NA; abundance: NA; CDR3nt: TGTGCCAGCAGCTTAAGTTTAGCTGACAATGAGCAGTTCTTC; CDR3aa: CASSLSLADNEQFF
j_gene: TRBJ2-7; v_gene: TRBV5-7; d_gene: TRBD2; abundance: NA; CDR3nt: TGTGCCAGCAGCCCGGGACTAGCGGGAGTCCACGAGCAGTACTTC; CDR3aa: CASSPGLAGVHEQYF
j_gene: TRBJ2-1; v_gene: TRBV7-3; d_gene: NA; abundance: NA; CDR3nt: TGTGCCAGCAGCCCCTCCGTTGTAAATGAGCAGTTCTTC; CDR3aa: CASSPSVVNEQFF
j_gene: TRBJ2-2; v_gene: TRBV27; d_gene: NA; abundance: once; CDR3nt: TGTGCCAGCAGTTTATTCAGCAGGTCGAACACCGGGGAGCTGTTTTTT; CDR3aa: CASSLFSRSNTGELFF
j_gene: TRBJ1-2; v_gene: TRBV5-1; d_gene: NA; abundance: NA; CDR3nt: TGCGCCAGCAGCGAACAGGTGTTTAACTATGGCTACACCTTC; CDR3aa: CASSEQVFNYGYTF
j_gene: TRBJ2-1; v_gene: TRBV9; d_gene: NA; abundance: NA; CDR3nt: TGTGCCAGCAGCGTAGGCTGGGGGTCGTCCAATGAGCAGTTCTTC; CDR3aa: CASSVGWGSSNEQFF
j_gene: TRBJ2-7; v_gene: TRBV7-9; d_gene: TRBD2; abundance: NA; CDR3nt: TGTGCCAGCAGCTTAGAGGGACTACCGACCTACGAGCAGTACTTC; CDR3aa: CASSLEGLPTYEQYF
j_gene: TRBJ2-1; v_gene: TRBV5-1; d_gene: TRBD1; abundance: NA; CDR3nt: TGCGCCAGCAGCTTGGGGGACAGTTACAATGAGCAGTTCTTC; CDR3aa: CASSLGDSYNEQFF
j_gene: TRBJ2-1; v_gene: TRBV7-2; d_gene: NA; abundance: NA; CDR3nt: TGTGCCAGCAGCTTGAACCGGGACTCACCCTACAATGAGCAGTTCTTC; CDR3aa: CASSLNRDSPYNEQFF